The present entry profiles one TCR beta chain with its context. Antigen: not known. The ends were cut back, 2 bases at V and 3 bases at J, with 13 bases in the middle. Looked up from germline, CDR1 is MGHRA and CDR2 is YSYEKL. CDR3 length: 16 amino acids. Method: immunoSEQ multiplex PCR; TCRdb's copy keeps in-frame clones and lacks some. The sample records 100,000 to 120,000 clones, 81% being singletons. This sample stems from a study of T cell responses to AZD1222 COVID-19 vaccine. Broader study findings: Donors, mostly white British, included more females; clonal diversity was possibly underestimated.

The TCR sequence derives from an adult in good health. The source was peripheral blood, collected on day 0 of AZD1222 vaccination. The chain carries TRBV4-1 and TRBJ1-4; tentatively, D is TRBD1 (6 bases). CDR3 in DNA: TGCGCCAGCAGCCAACCTACAGGGCGGCCTAATGAAAAACTGTTTTTT. Protein: CASSQPTGRPNEKLFF.